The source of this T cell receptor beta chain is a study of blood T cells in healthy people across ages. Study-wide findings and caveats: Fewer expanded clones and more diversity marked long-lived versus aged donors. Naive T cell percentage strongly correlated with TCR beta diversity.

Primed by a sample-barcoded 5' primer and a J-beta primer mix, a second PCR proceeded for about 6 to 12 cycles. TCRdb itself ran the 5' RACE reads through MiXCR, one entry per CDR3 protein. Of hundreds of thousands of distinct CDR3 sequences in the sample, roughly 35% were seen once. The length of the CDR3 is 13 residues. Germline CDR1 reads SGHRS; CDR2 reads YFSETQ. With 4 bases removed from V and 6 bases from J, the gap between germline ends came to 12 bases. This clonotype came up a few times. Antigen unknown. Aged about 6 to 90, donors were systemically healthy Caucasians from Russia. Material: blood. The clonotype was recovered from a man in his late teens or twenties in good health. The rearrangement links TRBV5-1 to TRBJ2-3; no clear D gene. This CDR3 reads CASSLPPRDTQYF. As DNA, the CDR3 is TGCGCCAGCAGCCTCCCCCCTCGGGATACGCAGTATTTT. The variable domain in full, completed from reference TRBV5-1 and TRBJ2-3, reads KAGVTQTPRYLIKTRGQQVTLSCSPISGHRSVSWYQQTPGQGLQFLFEYFSETQRNKGNFPGRFSGRQFSNSRSEMNVSTLELGDSALYLCASSLPPRDTQYFGPGTRLTVL.